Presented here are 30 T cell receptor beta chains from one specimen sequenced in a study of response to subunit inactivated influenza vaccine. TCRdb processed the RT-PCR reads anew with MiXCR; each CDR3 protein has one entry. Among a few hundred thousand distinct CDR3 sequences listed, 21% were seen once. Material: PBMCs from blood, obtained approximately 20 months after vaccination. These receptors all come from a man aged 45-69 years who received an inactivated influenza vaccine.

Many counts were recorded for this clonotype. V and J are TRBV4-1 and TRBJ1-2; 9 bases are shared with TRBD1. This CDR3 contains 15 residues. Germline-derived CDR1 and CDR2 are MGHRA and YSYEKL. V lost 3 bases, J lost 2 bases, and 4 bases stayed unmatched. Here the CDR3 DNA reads TGCGCCAGCAGCCAGTGGGGGACAGGGAACTATGGCTACACCTTC. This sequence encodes CASSQWGTGNYGYTF.

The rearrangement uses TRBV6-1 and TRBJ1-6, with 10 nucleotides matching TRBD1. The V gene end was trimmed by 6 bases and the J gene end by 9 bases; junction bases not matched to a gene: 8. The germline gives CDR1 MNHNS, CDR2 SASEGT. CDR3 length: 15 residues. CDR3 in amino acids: CASRFGQGVSSPLHF. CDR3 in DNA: TGTGCCAGCAGGTTCGGACAGGGGGTTTCTTCACCCCTCCACTTT.

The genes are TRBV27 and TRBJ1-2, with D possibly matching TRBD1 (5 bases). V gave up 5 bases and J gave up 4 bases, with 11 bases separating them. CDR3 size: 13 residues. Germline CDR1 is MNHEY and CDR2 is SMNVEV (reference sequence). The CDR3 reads CASSRDGGYGYTF. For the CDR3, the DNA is TGTGCCAGCAGTCGGGACGGAGGCTATGGCTACACCTTC.

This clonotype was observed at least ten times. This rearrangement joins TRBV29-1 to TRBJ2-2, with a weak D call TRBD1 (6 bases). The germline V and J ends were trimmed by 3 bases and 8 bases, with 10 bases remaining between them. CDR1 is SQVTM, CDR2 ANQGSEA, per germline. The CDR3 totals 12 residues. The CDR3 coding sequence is TGCAGCGTTGAGGGGGCTATAGGGGAGCTGTTTTTT. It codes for CSVEGAIGELFF.

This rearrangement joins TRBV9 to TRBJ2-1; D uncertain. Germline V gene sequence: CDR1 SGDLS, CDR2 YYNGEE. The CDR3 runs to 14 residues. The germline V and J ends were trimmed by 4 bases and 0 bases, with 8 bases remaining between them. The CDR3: CASSPPDSYNEQFF. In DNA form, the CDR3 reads TGTGCCAGCAGCCCCCCCGACTCCTACAATGAGCAGTTCTTC. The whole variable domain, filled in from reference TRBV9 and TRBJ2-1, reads DSGVTQTPKHLITATGQRVTLRCSPRSGDLSVYWYQQSLDQGLQFLIQYYNGEERAKGNILERFSAQQFPDLHSELNLSSLELGDSALYFCASSPPDSYNEQFFGPGTRLTVL.

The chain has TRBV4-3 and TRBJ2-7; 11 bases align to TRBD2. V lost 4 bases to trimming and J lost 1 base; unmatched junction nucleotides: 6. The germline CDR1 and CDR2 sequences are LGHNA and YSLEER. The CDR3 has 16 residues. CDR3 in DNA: TGCGCCAGCAGCCTGAGAGTAGCGGGGGGGTCCTACGAGCAGTACTTC. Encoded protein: CASSLRVAGGSYEQYF.

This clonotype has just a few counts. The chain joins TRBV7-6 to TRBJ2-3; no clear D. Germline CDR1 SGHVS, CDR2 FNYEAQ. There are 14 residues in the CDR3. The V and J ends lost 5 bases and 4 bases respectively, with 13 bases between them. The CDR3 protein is CASSVAARPDTQYF. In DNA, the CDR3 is TGTGCCAGCAGCGTGGCCGCGCGACCAGATACGCAGTATTTT. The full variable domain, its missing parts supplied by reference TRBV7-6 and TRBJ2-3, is GAGVSQSPRYKVTKRGQDVALRCDPISGHVSLYWYRQALGQGPEFLTYFNYEAQQDKSGLPNDRFSAERPEGSISTLTIQRTEQRDSAMYRCASSVAARPDTQYFGPGTRLTVL.

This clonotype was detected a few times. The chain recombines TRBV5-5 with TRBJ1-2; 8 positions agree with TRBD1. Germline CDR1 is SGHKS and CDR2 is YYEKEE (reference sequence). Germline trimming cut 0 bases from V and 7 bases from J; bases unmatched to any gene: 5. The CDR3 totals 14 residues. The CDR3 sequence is CASSLAQGAGGYTF. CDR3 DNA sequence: TGTGCCAGCAGCTTGGCGCAGGGGGCGGGTGGCTACACCTTC.

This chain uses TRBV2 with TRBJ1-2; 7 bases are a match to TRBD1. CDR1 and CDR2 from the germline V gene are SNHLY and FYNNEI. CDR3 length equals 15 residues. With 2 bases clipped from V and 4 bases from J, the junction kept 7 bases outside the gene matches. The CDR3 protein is CASSEKPGTAYGYTF. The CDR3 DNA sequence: TGTGCCAGCAGTGAAAAACCCGGGACAGCCTATGGCTACACCTTC.

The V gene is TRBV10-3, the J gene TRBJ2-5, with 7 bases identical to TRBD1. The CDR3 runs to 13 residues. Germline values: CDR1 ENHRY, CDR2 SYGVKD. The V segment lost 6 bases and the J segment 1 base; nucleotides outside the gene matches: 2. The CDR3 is CAIRGTVQETQYF. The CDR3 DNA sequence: TGTGCCATCAGGGGGACAGTCCAAGAGACCCAGTACTTC.

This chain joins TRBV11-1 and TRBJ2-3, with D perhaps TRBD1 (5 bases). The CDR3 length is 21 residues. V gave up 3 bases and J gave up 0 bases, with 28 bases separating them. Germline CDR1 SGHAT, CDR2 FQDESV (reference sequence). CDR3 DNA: TGTGCCAGCAGCTTGGGGCCCGGAACTCCAAATACCCGTCCTAGCACAGATACGCAGTATTTT. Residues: CASSLGPGTPNTRPSTDTQYF.

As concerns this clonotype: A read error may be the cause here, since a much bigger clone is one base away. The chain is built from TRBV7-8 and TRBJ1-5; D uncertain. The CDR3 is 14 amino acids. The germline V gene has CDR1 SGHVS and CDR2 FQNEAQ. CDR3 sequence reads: CAGSLPTSLGPQHF. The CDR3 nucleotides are TGTGCCGGCAGCTTACCTACGAGCCTGGGGCCCCAGCATTTT.

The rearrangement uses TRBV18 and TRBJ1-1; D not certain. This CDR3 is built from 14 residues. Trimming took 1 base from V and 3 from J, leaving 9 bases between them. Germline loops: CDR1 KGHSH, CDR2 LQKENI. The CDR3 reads CASSPQGGYTEAFF. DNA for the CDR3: TGTGCCAGCTCACCACAGGGCGGCTACACTGAAGCTTTCTTT. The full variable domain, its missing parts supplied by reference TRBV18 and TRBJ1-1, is NAGVMQNPRHLVRRRGQEARLRCSPMKGHSHVYWYRQLPEEGLKFMVYLQKENIIDESGMPKERFSAEFPKEGPSILRIQQVVRGDSAAYFCASSPQGGYTEAFFGQGTRLTVV.

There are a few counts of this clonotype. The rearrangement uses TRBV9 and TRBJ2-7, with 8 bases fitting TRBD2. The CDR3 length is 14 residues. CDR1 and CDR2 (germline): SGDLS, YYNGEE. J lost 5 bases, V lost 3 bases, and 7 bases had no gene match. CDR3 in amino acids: CASSAKAGAHEQYF. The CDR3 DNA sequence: TGTGCCAGCAGCGCAAAAGCGGGAGCCCACGAGCAGTACTTC.

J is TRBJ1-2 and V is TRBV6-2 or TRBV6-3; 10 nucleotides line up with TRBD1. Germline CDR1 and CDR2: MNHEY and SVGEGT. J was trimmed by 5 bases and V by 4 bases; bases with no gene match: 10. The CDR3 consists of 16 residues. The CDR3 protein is CASSSRRTGGNYGYTF. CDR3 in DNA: TGTGCCAGCAGTTCCCGTCGGACAGGGGGGAATTATGGCTACACCTTC.

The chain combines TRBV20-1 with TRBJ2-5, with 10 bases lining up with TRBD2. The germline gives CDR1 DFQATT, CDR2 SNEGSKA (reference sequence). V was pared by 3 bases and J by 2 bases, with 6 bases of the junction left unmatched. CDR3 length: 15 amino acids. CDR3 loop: CSASRVAGGQETQYF. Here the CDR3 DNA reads TGCAGTGCTAGTAGGGTAGCGGGGGGTCAAGAGACCCAGTACTTC.

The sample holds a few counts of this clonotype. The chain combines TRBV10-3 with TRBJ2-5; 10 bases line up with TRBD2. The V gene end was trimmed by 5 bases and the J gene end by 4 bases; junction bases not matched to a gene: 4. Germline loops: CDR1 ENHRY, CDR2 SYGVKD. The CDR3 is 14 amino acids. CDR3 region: CAISSGGALETQYF. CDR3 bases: TGTGCCATCAGTAGCGGGGGGGCTCTAGAGACCCAGTACTTC.

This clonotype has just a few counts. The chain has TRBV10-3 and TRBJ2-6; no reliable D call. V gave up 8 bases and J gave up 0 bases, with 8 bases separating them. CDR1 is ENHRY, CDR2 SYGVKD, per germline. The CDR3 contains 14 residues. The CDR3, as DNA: TGTGCCATCCAGGTTAGCTCTGGGGCCAACGTCCTGACTTTC. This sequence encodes CAIQVSSGANVLTF.

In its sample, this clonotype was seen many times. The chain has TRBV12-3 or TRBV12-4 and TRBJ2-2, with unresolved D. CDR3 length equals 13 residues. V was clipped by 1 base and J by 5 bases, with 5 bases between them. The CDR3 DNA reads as TGTGCCAGCAGTTTAGGTCTTACCGGGGAGCTGTTTTTT. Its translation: CASSLGLTGELFF.

CDR3 sequence reads: CSARKTGPRHSPLHF. The CDR3 nucleotides read TGCAGTGCTAGAAAAACCGGGCCACGACATTCACCCCTCCACTTT. The genes are TRBV20-1 and TRBJ1-6; D remains unclear. The CDR3 is 15 amino acids. Looked up from germline, CDR1 is DFQATT and CDR2 is SNEGSKA (reference sequence). The germline V and J ends were trimmed by 2 bases and 8 bases, with 16 bases remaining between them.

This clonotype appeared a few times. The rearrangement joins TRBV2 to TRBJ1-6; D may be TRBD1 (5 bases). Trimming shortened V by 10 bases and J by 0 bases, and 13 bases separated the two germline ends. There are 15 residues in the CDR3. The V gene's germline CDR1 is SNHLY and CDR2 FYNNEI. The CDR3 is CATRPGTSYNSPLHF. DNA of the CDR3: TGTGCCACCAGGCCAGGGACCTCCTATAATTCACCCCTCCACTTT. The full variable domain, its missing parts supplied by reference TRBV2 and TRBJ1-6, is EPEVTQTPSHQVTQMGQEVILRCVPISNHLYFYWYRQILGQKVEFLVSFYNNEISEKSEIFDDQFSVERPDGSNFTLKIRSTKLEDSAMYFCATRPGTSYNSPLHFGNGTRLTVT.

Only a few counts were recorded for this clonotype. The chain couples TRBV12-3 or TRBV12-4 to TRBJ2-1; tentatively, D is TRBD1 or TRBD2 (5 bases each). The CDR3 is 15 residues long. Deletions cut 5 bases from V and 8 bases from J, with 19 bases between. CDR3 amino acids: CASSPGDGPADEQFF. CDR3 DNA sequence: TGTGCCAGCAGTCCTGGGGACGGCCCTGCCGATGAGCAGTTCTTC.

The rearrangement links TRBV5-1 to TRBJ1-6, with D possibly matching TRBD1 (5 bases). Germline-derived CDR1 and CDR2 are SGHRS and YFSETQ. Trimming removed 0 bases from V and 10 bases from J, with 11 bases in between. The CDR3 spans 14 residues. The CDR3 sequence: CASSLGRERSPLHF. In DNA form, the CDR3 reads TGCGCCAGCAGCTTGGGCAGGGAGAGATCACCCCTCCACTTT.

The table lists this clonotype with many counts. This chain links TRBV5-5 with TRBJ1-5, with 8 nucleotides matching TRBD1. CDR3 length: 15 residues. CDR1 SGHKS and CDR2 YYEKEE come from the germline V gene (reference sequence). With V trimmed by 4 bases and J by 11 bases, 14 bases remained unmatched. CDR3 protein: CASSQDRGGRGAQHF. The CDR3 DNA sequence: TGTGCCAGCAGCCAAGACAGGGGAGGGAGAGGAGCCCAGCATTTT.

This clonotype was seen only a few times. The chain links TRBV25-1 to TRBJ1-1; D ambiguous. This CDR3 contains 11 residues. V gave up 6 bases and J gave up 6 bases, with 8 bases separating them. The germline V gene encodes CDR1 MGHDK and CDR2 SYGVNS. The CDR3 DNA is TGTGCCAGCAGCGACGGCGCTGAAGCTTTCTTT. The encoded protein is CASSDGAEAFF. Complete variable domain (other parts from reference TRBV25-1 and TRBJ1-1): EADIYQTPRYLVIGTGKKITLECSQTMGHDKMYWYQQDPGMELHLIHYSYGVNSTEKGDLSSESTVSRIRTEHFPLTLESARPSHTSQYLCASSDGAEAFFGQGTRLTVV.

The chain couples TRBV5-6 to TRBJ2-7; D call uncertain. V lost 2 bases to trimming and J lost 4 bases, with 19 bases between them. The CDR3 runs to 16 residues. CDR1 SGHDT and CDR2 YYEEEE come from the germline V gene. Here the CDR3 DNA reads TGTGCCAGCAGCTTTACGGCCCAAATAGAGCTTTACGAGCAGTACTTC. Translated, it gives CASSFTAQIELYEQYF.

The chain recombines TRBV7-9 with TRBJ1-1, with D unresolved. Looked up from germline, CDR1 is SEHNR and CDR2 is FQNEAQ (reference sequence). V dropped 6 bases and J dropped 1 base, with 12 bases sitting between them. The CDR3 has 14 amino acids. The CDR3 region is CASRHWTENTEAFF. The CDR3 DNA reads TGTGCCAGCAGACACTGGACGGAGAACACTGAAGCTTTCTTT.

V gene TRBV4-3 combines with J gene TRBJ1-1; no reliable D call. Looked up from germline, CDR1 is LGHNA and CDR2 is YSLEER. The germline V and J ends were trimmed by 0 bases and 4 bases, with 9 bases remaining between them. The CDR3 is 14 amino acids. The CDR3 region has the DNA TGCGCCAGCAGCCAAGAAACTCTCTCCACTGAAGCTTTCTTT. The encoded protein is CASSQETLSTEAFF.

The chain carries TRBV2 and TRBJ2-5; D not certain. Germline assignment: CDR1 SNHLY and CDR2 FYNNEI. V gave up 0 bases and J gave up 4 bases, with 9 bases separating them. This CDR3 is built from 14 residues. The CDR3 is CASSEASSRETQYF. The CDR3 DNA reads TGTGCCAGCAGTGAAGCAAGCTCTCGAGAGACCCAGTACTTC. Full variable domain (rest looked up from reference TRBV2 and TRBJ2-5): EPEVTQTPSHQVTQMGQEVILRCVPISNHLYFYWYRQILGQKVEFLVSFYNNEISEKSEIFDDQFSVERPDGSNFTLKIRSTKLEDSAMYFCASSEASSRETQYFGPGTRLLVL.

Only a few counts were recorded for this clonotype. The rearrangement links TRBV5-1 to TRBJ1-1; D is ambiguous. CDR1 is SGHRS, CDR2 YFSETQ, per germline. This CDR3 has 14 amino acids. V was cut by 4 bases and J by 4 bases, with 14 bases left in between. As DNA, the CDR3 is TGCGCCAGCAGCGCCGGGTCGACCGGCACTGAAGCTTTCTTT. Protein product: CASSAGSTGTEAFF.